This TCR beta chain emerged from a study of cytomegalovirus exposure and HLA in healthy donors. Overall study: Of a few hundred genotyped donors, about 80% clustered with self-reported Caucasian donors. Regarding the study as a whole: In vitro testing confirmed a few CMV-associated chains as specific for CMV antigens. In an earlier analysis, in 540 or so donors, most V segments appeared productive either ~90% or ~30% of the time. Common viral pathogens seemed to be connected with several of the most significant clusters, according to a later analysis.

V was shortened by 5 bases and J by 3 bases, with 17 bases between the two germline ends. This CDR3 contains 15 residues. Germline CDR1 reads MNHEY; CDR2 reads SMNVEV (reference sequence). The primer mix had 60 Vbeta and 13 Jbeta primers. Sequencing was performed with immunoSEQ multiplex PCR; in TCRdb, only in-frame clones are kept and a portion is missing. The specimen's table records some 53,000 clones. On this clone itself: What it binds is unknown.

This receptor was obtained from an older woman in good health and CMV-seropositive. The sequenced sample consisted of PBMCs. The rearrangement links TRBV27 to TRBJ2-7; the D gene is possibly TRBD2 (7 bases). Here the CDR3 reads CASSHPPGGRYEQYF. CDR3 DNA: TGTGCCAGCAGTCACCCGCCGGGGGGCCGCTACGAGCAGTACTTC.